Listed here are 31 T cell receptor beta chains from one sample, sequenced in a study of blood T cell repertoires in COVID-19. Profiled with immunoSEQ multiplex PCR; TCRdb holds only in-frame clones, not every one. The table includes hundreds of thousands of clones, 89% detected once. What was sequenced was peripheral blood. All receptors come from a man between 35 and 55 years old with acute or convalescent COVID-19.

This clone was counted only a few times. The CDR3: CASSQELAFPQHF. The CDR3 DNA reads TGTGCCAGCAGCCAAGAGTTGGCATTTCCCCAGCATTTT. V is TRBV3-1 (or the pseudogene TRBV3-2) and J is TRBJ1-5, with no clear D. V shed 0 bases and J shed 10 bases, with 10 bases lying between them. The CDR3 loop spans 13 amino acids. Germline V CDR1 and CDR2: LGHDT, YNNKEL (reference sequence).

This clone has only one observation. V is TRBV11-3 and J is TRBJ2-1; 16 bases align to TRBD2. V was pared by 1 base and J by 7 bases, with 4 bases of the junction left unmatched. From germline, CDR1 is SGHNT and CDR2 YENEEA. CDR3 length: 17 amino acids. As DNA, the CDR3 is TGTGCCAGCAGCTTAGGGGGACTAGCGGGAGGGTGGAATGAGCAGTTCTTC. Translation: CASSLGGLAGGWNEQFF.

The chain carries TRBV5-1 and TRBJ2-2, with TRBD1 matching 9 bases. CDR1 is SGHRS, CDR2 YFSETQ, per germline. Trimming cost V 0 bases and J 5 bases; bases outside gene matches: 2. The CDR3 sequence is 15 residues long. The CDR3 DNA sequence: TGCGCCAGCAGCTTGGCACAGGGGGCAACCGGGGAGCTGTTTTTT. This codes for CASSLAQGATGELFF.

The CDR3: CASSGQSSYNSPLHF. The CDR3 region has the DNA TGTGCCAGCAGTGGACAGAGCTCCTATAATTCACCCCTCCACTTT. The chain is built from TRBV27 and TRBJ1-6; possibly TRBD1 for D (6 bases). Looked up from germline, CDR1 is MNHEY and CDR2 is SMNVEV (reference sequence). CDR3 length: 15 residues. V lost 5 bases, J lost 0 bases, and 8 bases lay in between.

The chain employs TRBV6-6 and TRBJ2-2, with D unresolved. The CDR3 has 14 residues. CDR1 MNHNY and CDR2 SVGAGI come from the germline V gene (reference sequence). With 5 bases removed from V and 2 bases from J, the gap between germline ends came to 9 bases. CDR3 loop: CASSTSLNTGELFF. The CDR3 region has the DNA TGTGCCAGCAGTACCAGTTTAAACACCGGGGAGCTGTTTTTT.

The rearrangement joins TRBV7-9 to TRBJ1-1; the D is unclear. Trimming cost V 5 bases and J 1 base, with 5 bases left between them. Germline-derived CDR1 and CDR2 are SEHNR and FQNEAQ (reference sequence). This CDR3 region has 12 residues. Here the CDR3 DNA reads TGTGCCAGCAGCCTATCGAACACTGAAGCTTTCTTT. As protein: CASSLSNTEAFF.

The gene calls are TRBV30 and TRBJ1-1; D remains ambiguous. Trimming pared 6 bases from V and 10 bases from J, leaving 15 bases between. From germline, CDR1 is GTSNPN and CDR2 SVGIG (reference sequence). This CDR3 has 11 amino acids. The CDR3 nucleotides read TGTGCCTGCGTGGAGTCGCAGCCAGCTTTCTTT. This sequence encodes CACVESQPAFF.

The CDR3 nucleotides are TGTGCCAGCAGACAGTCCTTTTACGATACGCAGTATTTT. Its translation is CASRQSFYDTQYF. V gene TRBV6-5 combines with J gene TRBJ2-3, with D hard to call. CDR3 length equals 13 residues. Germline V gene data show CDR1 as MNHEY and CDR2 as SVGAGI. Trimming removed 6 bases at V and 6 bases at J, with 13 bases between.

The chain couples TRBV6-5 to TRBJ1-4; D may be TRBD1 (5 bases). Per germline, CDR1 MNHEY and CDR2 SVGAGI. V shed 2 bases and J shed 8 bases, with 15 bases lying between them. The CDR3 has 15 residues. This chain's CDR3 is CASSYAAGGGEKLFF. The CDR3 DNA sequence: TGTGCCAGCAGTTACGCCGCCGGGGGTGGGGAAAAACTGTTTTTT.

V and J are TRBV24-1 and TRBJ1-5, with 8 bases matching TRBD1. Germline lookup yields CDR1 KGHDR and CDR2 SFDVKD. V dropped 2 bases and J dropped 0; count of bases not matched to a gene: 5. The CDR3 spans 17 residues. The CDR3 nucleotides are TGTGCCACCAGTGATTATCAGGGGGCCGATAGCAATCAGCCCCAGCATTTT. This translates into CATSDYQGADSNQPQHF.

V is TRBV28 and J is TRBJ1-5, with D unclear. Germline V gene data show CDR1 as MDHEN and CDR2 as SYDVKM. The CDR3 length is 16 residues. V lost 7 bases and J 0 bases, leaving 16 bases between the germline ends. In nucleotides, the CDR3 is TGTGCCAGCACGTTGGCCGAGGTATATAGCAATCAGCCCCAGCATTTT. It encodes CASTLAEVYSNQPQHF.

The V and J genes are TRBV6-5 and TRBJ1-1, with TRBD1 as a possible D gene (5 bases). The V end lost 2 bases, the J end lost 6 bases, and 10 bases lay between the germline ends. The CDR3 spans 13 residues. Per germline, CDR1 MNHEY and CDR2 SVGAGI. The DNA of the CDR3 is TGTGCCAGCAGTTACGCACAGGTGGCTGAAGCTTTCTTT. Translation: CASSYAQVAEAFF.

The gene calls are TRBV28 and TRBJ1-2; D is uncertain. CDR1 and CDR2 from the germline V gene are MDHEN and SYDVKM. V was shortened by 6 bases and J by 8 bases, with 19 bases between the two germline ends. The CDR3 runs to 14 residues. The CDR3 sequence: CASRQTTGIGGYTF. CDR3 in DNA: TGTGCCAGCAGGCAAACCACGGGAATAGGCGGCTACACCTTC.

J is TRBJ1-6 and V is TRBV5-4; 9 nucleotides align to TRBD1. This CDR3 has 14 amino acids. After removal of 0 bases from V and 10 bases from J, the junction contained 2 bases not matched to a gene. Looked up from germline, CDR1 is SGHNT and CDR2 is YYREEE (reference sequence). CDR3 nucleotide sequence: TGTGCCAGCAGCTTGGAACAGGGGGCCTCACCCCTCCACTTT. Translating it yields CASSLEQGASPLHF. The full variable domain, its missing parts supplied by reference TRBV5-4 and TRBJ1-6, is ETGVTQSPTHLIKTRGQQVTLRCSSQSGHNTVSWYQQALGQGPQFIFQYYREEENGRGNFPPRFSGLQFPNYSSELNVNALELDDSALYLCASSLEQGASPLHFGNGTRLTVT.

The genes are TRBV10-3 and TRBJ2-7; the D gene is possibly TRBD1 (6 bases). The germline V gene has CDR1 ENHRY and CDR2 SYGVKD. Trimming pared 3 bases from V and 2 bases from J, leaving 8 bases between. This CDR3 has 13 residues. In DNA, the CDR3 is TGTGCCATCAGTGATAACAGGGCCTACGAGCAGTACTTC. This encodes CAISDNRAYEQYF.

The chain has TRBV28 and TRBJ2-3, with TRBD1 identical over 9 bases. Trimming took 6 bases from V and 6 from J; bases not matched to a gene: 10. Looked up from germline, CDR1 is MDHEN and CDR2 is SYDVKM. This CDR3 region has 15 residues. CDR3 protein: CASRFSQQGADTQYF. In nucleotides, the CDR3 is TGTGCCAGCAGGTTTAGTCAACAGGGGGCGGATACGCAGTATTTT. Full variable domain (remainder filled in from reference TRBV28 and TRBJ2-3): DVKVTQSSRYLVKRTGEKVFLECVQDMDHENMFWYRQDPGLGLRLIYFSYDVKMKEKGDIPEGYSVSREKKERFSLILESASTNQTSMYLCASRFSQQGADTQYFGPGTRLTVL.

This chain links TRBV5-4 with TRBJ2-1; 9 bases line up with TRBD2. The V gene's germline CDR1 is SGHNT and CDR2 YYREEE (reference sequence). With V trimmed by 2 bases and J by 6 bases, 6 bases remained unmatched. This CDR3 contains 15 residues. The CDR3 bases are TGTGCCAGCAGCTTAGGCGGGGGGGCCGGCAATGAGCAGTTCTTC. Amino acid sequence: CASSLGGGAGNEQFF.

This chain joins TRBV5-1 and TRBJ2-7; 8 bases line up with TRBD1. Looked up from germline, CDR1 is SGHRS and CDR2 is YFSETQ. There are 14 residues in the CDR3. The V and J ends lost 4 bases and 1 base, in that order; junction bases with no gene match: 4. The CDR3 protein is CASSPDRGSYEQYF. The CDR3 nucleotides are TGCGCCAGCAGCCCAGACAGGGGATCCTACGAGCAGTACTTC.

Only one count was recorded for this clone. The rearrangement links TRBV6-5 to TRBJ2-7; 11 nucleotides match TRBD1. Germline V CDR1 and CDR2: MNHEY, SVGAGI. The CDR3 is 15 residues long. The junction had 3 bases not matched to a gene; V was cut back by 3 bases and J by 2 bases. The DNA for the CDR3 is TGTGCCAGCAGTTATGGACAGGGGGCTACCTACGAGCAGTACTTC. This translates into CASSYGQGATYEQYF.

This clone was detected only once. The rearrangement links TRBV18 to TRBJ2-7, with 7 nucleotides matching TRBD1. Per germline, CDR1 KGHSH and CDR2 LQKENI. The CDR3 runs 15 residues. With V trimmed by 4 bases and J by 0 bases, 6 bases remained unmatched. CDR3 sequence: CASSRDRASSYEQYF. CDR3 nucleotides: TGTGCCAGCTCACGAGACAGGGCGAGCTCCTACGAGCAGTACTTC.

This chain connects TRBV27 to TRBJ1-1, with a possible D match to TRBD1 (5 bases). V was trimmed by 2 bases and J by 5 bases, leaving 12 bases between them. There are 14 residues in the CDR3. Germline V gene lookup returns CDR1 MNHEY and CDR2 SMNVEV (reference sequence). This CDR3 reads CASSLGAVVTEAFF. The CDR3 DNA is TGTGCCAGCAGTTTAGGGGCGGTTGTAACTGAAGCTTTCTTT.

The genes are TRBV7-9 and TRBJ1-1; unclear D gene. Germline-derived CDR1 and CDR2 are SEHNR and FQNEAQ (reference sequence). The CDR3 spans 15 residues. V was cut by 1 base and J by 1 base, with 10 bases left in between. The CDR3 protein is CASSLGARGNTEAFF. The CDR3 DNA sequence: TGTGCCAGCAGCTTAGGGGCCCGGGGGAACACTGAAGCTTTCTTT. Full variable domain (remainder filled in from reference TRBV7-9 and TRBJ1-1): DTGVSQNPRHKITKRGQNVTFRCDPISEHNRLYWYRQTLGQGPEFLTYFQNEAQLEKSRLLSDRFSAERPKGSFSTLEIQRTEQGDSAMYLCASSLGARGNTEAFFGQGTRLTVV.

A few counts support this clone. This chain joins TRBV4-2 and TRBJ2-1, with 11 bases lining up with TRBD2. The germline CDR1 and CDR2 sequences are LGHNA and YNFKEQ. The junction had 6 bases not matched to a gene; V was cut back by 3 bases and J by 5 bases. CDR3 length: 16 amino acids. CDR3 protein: CASSQELAGVDNEQFF. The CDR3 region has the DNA TGTGCCAGCAGCCAGGAACTAGCGGGAGTCGACAATGAGCAGTTCTTC.

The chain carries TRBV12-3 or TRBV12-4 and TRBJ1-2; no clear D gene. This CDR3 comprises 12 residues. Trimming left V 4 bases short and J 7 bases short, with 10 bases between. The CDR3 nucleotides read TGTGCCAGCAGTTCAACGGGGTTTGGCTACACCTTC. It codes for CASSSTGFGYTF.

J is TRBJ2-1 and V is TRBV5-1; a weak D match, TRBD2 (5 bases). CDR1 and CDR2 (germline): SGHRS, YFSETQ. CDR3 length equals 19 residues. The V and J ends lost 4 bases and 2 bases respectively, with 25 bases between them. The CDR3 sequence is CASSPKSVSGRLTYNEQFF. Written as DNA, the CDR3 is TGCGCCAGCAGCCCCAAGTCGGTAAGCGGCAGATTGACCTACAATGAGCAGTTCTTC.

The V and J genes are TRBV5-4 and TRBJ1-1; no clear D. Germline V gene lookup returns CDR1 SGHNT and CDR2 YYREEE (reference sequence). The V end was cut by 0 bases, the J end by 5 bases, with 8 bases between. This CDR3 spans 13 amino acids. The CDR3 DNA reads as TGTGCCAGCAGCTTGGTTTCAGCGACTGAAGCTTTCTTT. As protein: CASSLVSATEAFF. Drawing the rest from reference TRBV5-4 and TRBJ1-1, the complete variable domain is ETGVTQSPTHLIKTRGQQVTLRCSSQSGHNTVSWYQQALGQGPQFIFQYYREEENGRGNFPPRFSGLQFPNYSSELNVNALELDDSALYLCASSLVSATEAFFGQGTRLTVV.

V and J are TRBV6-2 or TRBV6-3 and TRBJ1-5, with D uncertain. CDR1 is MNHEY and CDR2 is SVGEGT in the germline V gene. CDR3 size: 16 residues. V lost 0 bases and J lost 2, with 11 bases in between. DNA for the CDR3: TGTGCCAGCAGTTACTCGCCGGGGAGGGGCAATCAGCCCCAGCATTTT. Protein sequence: CASSYSPGRGNQPQHF.

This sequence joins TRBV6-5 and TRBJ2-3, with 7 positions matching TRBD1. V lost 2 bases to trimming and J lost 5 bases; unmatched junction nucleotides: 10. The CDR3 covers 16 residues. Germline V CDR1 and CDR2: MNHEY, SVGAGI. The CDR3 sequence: CASSYQTGPRLDTQYF. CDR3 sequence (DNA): TGTGCCAGCAGTTACCAGACAGGGCCGCGACTAGATACGCAGTATTTT.

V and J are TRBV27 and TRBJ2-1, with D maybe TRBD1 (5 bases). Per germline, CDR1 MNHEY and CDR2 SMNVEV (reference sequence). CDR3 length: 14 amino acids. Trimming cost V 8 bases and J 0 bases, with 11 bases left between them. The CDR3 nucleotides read TGTGCCAGCGGTAGACAGAGCTCCTACAATGAGCAGTTCTTC. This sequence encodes CASGRQSSYNEQFF.

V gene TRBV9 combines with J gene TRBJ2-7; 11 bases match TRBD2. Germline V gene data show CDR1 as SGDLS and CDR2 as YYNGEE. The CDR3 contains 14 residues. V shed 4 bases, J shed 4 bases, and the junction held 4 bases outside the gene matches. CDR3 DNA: TGTGCCAGCAGCCCAAGACTAGCGGGATACGAGCAGTACTTC. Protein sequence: CASSPRLAGYEQYF.

CDR3 sequence reads: CASSRTSDEQFF. In nucleotides, the CDR3 is TGTGCCAGCAGCCGGACTAGCGATGAGCAGTTCTTC. The genes are TRBV5-4 and TRBJ2-1, with TRBD2 identical over 9 bases. The CDR3 sequence is 12 residues long. Losses at the gene ends were 4 bases for V and 8 bases for J; bases not matched to a gene: 1. Germline V lookup: CDR1 SGHNT, CDR2 YYREEE (reference sequence).